A selection of T cell receptor beta chains follows, all from one sample in a study of blood T cell repertoires in COVID-19. Assay: immunoSEQ multiplex PCR; the TCRdb copy retains only in-frame clones and omits some. This repertoire shows over 200,000 clones, more than 75% found once; its top ten account for approximately 9.8%. The sequenced material came from peripheral blood. Every receptor here comes from a man in his forties who had recovered from COVID-19. The CDR3 runs from the conserved cysteine through the conserved F or W. D genes are given only for firm matches. Clone sizes are given selectively: once, few, many, or a class where the clone is expanded.

V	size	D	J	DNA	CDR3
TRBV4-3	NA	NA	TRBJ2-1	TGCGCCAGCAGCCAATTGGCTTCATCCTACAATGAGCAGTTCTTC	CASSQLASSYNEQFF
TRBV5-5	NA	NA	TRBJ2-4	TGTGCCAGCAGCCCCCAGGGGGGCTGGGGGAAAAACATTCAGTACTTC	CASSPQGGWGKNIQYF
TRBV7-2	NA	TRBD2	TRBJ2-7	TGTGCCAGCAGCTTAGGCGAGCTAGCGGGAGTATCCGAGCAGTACTTC	CASSLGELAGVSEQYF
TRBV19	NA	NA	TRBJ2-7	TGTGCCAGTAGTATAGGCGCAGGGACCTACGAGCAGTACTTC	CASSIGAGTYEQYF
TRBV5-1	NA	TRBD2	TRBJ2-3	TGCGCCAGCAGCTTGGATACTAGCGGGTGCACAGATACGCAGTATTTT	CASSLDTSGCTDTQYF
TRBV7-2	few	NA	TRBJ2-2	TGTGCCAGCAGCCGGGGTGAGACCGGGGAGCTGTTTTTT	CASSRGETGELFF
TRBV19	NA	NA	TRBJ2-2	TGTGCCAGTACGAGAATAACGTTGAACACCGGGGAGCTGTTTTTT	CASTRITLNTGELFF
TRBV5-5	NA	TRBD2	TRBJ2-3	TGTGCCAGCAGCTTGAGGCGGGAGGGCCGTTTCACAGATACGCAGTATTTT	CASSLRREGRFTDTQYF
TRBV7-9	NA	NA	TRBJ1-5	TGTGCCAGCAGCTTAGCGGGCCAGCCCCAGCATTTT	CASSLAGQPQHF
TRBV7-8	NA	NA	TRBJ1-1	TGTGCCAGCAGCCCCGAATTTACTTCGAACACTGAAGCTTTCTTT	CASSPEFTSNTEAFF
TRBV15	NA	TRBD1	TRBJ2-5	TGTGCCACCAGCAGGGAAAGGACAGGAATCTCCGAGACCCAGTACTTC	CATSRERTGISETQYF
TRBV21-1	NA	NA	TRBJ2-3	TGTGCCAGCAGCAAAGATTTGCGGGAGGGCACAGATACGCAGTATTTT	CASSKDLREGTDTQYF
TRBV19	NA	TRBD1	TRBJ2-1	TGTGCCAGTAGTCGCCGGGACAGGGATTACAATGAGCAGTTCTTC	CASSRRDRDYNEQFF
TRBV19	NA	TRBD1	TRBJ1-1	TGTGCCAGCAAAGGGGGCGTGAACACTGAAGCTTTCTTT	CASKGGVNTEAFF
TRBV19	NA	NA	TRBJ2-1	TGTGCCAGTAAATATCGAAGTAGACAGGAAACCTACAATGAGCAGTTCTTC	CASKYRSRQETYNEQFF
TRBV7-6	NA	NA	TRBJ2-3	TGTGCCAGCGCGTATAAGAGGCCCGGCGGCACAGATACGCAGTATTTT	CASAYKRPGGTDTQYF
TRBV7-9	NA	NA	TRBJ1-4	TGTGCCAGCAGCCAAAATAGTCCAACTAATGAAAAACTGTTTTTT	CASSQNSPTNEKLFF
TRBV21-1	NA	NA	TRBJ2-1	TGTGCCAGCAGCCCATGGACAGGGTGCTACAATGAGCAGTTCTTC	CASSPWTGCYNEQFF
TRBV18	NA	TRBD1	TRBJ1-2	TGTGCCAGCTCACCACTAGAACACAGGGGAACCTACACCTTC	CASSPLEHRGTYTF
TRBV6-5	NA	TRBD2	TRBJ2-1	TGTGCCACCCGGCGGGGGAACGGCAATGAGCAGTTCTTC	CATRRGNGNEQFF
TRBV7-7	NA	TRBD2	TRBJ2-1	TGTGCCAGCAGCCAATCTTTAGCGGGAGCAGGGAATGAGCAGTTCTTC	CASSQSLAGAGNEQFF
TRBV10-3	NA	NA	TRBJ2-3	TGTGCCATCAGTGACCCGGGACTCGGATCGGATACGCAGTATTTT	CAISDPGLGSDTQYF
TRBV19	NA	NA	TRBJ1-1	TGTGCCAGTAGTCCTGGACACGCGAACACTGAAGCTTTCTTT	CASSPGHANTEAFF
TRBV3-1/TRBV3-2	NA	TRBD1	TRBJ2-3	TGTGCCAGCAGCCAAGCTTTCGGGACAGGGGCGGGAGATACGCAGTATTTT	CASSQAFGTGAGDTQYF
TRBV9	NA	NA	TRBJ1-3	TGTGCCAGCAGCGTACAGTCCGGGAGATCTGGAAACACCATATATTTT	CASSVQSGRSGNTIYF
TRBV10-3	NA	NA	TRBJ2-1	TGTGCCATCAGTGAGGTTCTGGCTAGCATCCACAATGAGCAGTTCTTC	CAISEVLASIHNEQFF
TRBV7-8	NA	TRBD1	TRBJ2-1	TGTGCCAGCAGCTCGGACCGGGACAGAACTAACAATGAGCAGTTCTTC	CASSSDRDRTNNEQFF
TRBV2	NA	TRBD1	TRBJ2-7	TGTGTTCAAGCCCTTGCAGGGGGCTACGAGCAGTACTTC	CVQALAGGYEQYF
TRBV4-2	NA	TRBD1	TRBJ1-2	TGTGCCAGCAGCCATCCTGGGACAGGGGGCGGCTATGGCTACACCTTC	CASSHPGTGGGYGYTF
TRBV11-2	NA	NA	TRBJ2-7	TGTGCCAGCAGCTCATACGAGCAGTACTTC	CASSSYEQYF
TRBV6-2/TRBV6-3	NA	TRBD2	TRBJ2-2	TGTGCCAGCAGCAAGGCGGGGGGACTAGTGAACACCGGGGAGCTGTTTTTT	CASSKAGGLVNTGELFF
TRBV5-8	NA	TRBD2	TRBJ2-7	TGTGCCAGCAGCTCTCCTGGACTAGCGGGGGAATTC	CASSSPGLAGEF
TRBV7-9	few	TRBD1	TRBJ2-7	TGTGCCAGCACCCAAGTGGGACAGGACTACGAGCAGTACTTC	CASTQVGQDYEQYF
TRBV27	NA	NA	TRBJ2-2	TGTGCCAGCAGGCTACGGGGGCGGGAGATGAACACCGGGGAGCTGTTTTTT	CASRLRGREMNTGELFF
TRBV14	NA	NA	TRBJ1-4	TGTGCCAGCAGCCGCGACCTCGGGGAAAAACTGTTTTTT	CASSRDLGEKLFF
TRBV6-2/TRBV6-3	NA	NA	TRBJ2-4	TGTGCCAGCAGCAGCTCCCGAGCGGTTCAAAACATTCAGTACTTC	CASSSSRAVQNIQYF
TRBV15	few	TRBD2	TRBJ2-7	TGTGCCACCAGCAGACAAACTAGCGGGAGCTACGAGCAGTACTTC	CATSRQTSGSYEQYF
TRBV5-7	few	TRBD1	TRBJ1-5	TGTGCCAGCAGCGAGACCCAGGGGGCTGGTCAGCCCCAGCATTTT	CASSETQGAGQPQHF
TRBV2	once	NA	TRBJ1-3	TGTGCCAGCAGTGCTTACGTCGGACGGGGGGGAAACACCATATATTTT	CASSAYVGRGGNTIYF
TRBV13	NA	TRBD1	TRBJ1-1	TGTGCCAGCAGCTTCGGGACAGGGGGAATGAACACTGAAGCTTTCTTT	CASSFGTGGMNTEAFF
TRBV7-2	NA	NA	TRBJ2-4	TGTGCCAGCAGCTTTAACCGGGCCAAAAACATTCAGTACTTC	CASSFNRAKNIQYF
TRBV27	NA	NA	TRBJ2-1	TGTGCCAGCTCTTACGCGACCCGCGGGGAGCAGTTCTTC	CASSYATRGEQFF